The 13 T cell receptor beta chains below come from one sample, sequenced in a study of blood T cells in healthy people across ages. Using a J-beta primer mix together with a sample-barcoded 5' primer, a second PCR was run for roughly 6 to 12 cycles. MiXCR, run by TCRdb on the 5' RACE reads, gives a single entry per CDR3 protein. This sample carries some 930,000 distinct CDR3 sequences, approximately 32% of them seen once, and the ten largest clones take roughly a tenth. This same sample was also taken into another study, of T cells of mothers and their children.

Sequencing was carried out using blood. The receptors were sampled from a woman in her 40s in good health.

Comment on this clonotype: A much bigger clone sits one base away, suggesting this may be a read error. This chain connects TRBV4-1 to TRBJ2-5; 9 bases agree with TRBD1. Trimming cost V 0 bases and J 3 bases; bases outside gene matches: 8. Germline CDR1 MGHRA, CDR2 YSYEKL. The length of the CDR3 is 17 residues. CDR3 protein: CASSQDQGTGWKETQYF. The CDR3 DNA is TGCGCCAGCAGCCAAGATCAAGGGACAGGGTGGAAAGAGACCCAGTACTTC.

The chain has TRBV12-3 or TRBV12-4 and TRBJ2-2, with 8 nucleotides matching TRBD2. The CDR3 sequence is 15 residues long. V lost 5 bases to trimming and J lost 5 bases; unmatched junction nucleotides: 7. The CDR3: CASSPGTSMTGELFF. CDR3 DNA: TGTGCCAGCAGTCCTGGGACTAGTATGACCGGGGAGCTGTTTTTT.

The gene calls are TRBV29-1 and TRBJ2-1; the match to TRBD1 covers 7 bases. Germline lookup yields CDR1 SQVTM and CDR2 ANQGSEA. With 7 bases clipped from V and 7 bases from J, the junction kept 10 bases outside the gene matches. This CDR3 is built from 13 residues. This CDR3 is CSANPGGSNEQFF. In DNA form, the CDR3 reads TGCAGCGCGAACCCAGGGGGTAGTAATGAGCAGTTCTTC.

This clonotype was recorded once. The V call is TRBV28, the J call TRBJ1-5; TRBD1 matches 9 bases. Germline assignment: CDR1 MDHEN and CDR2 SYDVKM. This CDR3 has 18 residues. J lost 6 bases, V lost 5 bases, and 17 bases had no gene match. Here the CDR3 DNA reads TGTGCCAGCAGTATACAAACCTACAGGGGGCCAAAGGTTCAGCCCCAGCATTTT. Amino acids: CASSIQTYRGPKVQPQHF. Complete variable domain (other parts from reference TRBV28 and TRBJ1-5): DVKVTQSSRYLVKRTGEKVFLECVQDMDHENMFWYRQDPGLGLRLIYFSYDVKMKEKGDIPEGYSVSREKKERFSLILESASTNQTSMYLCASSIQTYRGPKVQPQHFGDGTRLSIL.

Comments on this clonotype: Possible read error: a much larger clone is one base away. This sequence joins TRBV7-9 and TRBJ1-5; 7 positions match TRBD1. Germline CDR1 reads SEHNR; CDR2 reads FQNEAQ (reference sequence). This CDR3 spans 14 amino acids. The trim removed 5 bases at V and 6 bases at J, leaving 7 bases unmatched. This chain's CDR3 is CASSREGAGQPQHF. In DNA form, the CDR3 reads TGTGCCAGCAGCCGGGAGGGGGCAGGTCAGCCCCAGCATTTT.

The CDR3 coding sequence is TGCGCCAGCAGCCAAGATAAAGTAGCCGGGTCCCACGAGCAGTACTTC. This translates into CASSQDKVAGSHEQYF. The chain uses TRBV4-1 and TRBJ2-4; no clear D gene. The J call may be incorrect, as the DNA end agrees better with TRBJ2-7. CDR3 length equals 16 residues. The V gene's germline CDR1 is MGHRA and CDR2 YSYEKL.

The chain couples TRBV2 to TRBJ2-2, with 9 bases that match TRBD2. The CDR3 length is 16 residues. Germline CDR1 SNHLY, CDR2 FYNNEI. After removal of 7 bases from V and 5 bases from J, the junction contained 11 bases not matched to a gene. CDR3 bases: TGTGCCAGCAAGCGGGGGGCCTCCCCGAGGACCGGGGAGCTGTTTTTT. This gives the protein CASKRGASPRTGELFF. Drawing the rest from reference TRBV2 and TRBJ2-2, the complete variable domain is EPEVTQTPSHQVTQMGQEVILRCVPISNHLYFYWYRQILGQKVEFLVSFYNNEISEKSEIFDDQFSVERPDGSNFTLKIRSTKLEDSAMYFCASKRGASPRTGELFFGEGSRLTVL.

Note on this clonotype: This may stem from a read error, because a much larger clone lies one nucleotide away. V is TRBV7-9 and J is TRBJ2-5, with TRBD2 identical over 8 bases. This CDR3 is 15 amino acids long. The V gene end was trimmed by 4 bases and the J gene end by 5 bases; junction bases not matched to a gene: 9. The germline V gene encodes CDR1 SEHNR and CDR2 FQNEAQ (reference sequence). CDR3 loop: CASSSAGGGRETQYF. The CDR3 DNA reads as TGTGCCAGCAGCTCGGCCGGGGGGGGCCGGGAGACCCAGTACTTC. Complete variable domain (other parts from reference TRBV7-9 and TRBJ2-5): DTGVSQNPRHKITKRGQNVTFRCDPISEHNRLYWYRQTLGQGPEFLTYFQNEAQLEKSRLLSDRFSAERPKGSFSTLEIQRTEQGDSAMYLCASSSAGGGRETQYFGPGTRLLVL.

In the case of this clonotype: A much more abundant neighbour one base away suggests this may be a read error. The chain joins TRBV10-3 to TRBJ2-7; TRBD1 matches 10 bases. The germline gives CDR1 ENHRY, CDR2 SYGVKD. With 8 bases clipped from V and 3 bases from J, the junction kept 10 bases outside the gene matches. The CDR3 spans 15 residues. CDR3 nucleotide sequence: TGTGCCATCGGGGAAACGGGACAGGGGCTCTACGAGCAGTACTTC. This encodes CAIGETGQGLYEQYF.

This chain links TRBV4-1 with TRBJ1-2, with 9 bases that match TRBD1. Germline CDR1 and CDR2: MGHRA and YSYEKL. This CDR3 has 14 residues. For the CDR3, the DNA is TGCACCAACAGCCCCAACAGGGGGCCCTATGGCTACACCTTC. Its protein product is CTNSPNRGPYGYTF.

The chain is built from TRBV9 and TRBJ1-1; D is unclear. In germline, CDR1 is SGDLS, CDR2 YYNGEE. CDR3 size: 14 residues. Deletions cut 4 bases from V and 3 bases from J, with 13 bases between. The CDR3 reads CASSYLGRDTEAFF. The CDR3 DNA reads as TGTGCCAGCAGCTACCTGGGTAGGGACACTGAAGCTTTCTTT.

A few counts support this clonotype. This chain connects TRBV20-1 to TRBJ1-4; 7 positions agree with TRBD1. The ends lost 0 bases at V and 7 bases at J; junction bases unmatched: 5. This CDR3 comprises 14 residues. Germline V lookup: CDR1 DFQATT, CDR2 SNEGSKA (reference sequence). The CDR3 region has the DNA TGCAGTGCTAGAGAGCCGACAGGGAGTGAAAAACTGTTTTTT. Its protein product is CSAREPTGSEKLFF.

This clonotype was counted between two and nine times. In DNA, the CDR3 is TGTGCCAGCAGCCAAGTCGGGGGTCAGGAAGCTTTCTTT. This gives the protein CASSQVGGQEAFF. This chain uses TRBV3-1 with TRBJ1-1; tentatively, D is TRBD1 (5 bases). Per the germline V gene, CDR1 is LGHDT and CDR2 is YNNKEL (reference sequence). This CDR3 region has 13 residues. Trimming pared 1 base from V and 8 bases from J, leaving 11 bases between.